This T cell receptor (beta chain) was sequenced during a study of vaccination and CD4 T cells after COVID-19. For this clonotype: Its target is unknown.

CDR3 size: 13 residues. Trimming cost V 7 bases and J 6 bases; bases outside gene matches: 4. Germline loops: CDR1 ENHRY, CDR2 SYGVKD. Researchers used the Oncomine TCR Beta short-read assay to sequence DNA from cultured CD4+ T cells. TCRdb re-analysed the PCR reads in MiXCR, keeping a single row per CDR3 protein. The table shows 15,000 or so distinct CDR3 sequences, with about 46% occurring only once. Treatment of the sample: approximately nine-day PBMC culture with coronavirus spike peptide pools or control peptides (ViraFEST assay). IL-2 (about 10 IU/ml) and peptide pools (around 9.7 ug/ml) were added to cultures of approximately 2 million PBMCs per well.

The source of this sequence is a human donor who had recovered from COVID-19. The chain carries TRBV10-3 and TRBJ2-1; 9 positions match TRBD1. The sample taken for sequencing was CD4+ T cells from blood, cultured in vitro. CDR3 loop: CAIKGQGGNEQFF. The CDR3 nucleotides are TGTGCCATCAAGGGACAGGGAGGCAATGAGCAGTTCTTC.